These 8 T cell receptor beta chains were all obtained from the same sample, sequenced in a study of shared clonotypes between healthy human individuals. Method: immunoSEQ multiplex PCR; TCRdb's copy keeps in-frame clones and lacks some. This sample has about 2.2 million clones; just over 90% occur once, and the top ten carry 1.5% to 2%. Terminally differentiated effector memory CD45RA+ cells were excluded from the naive CD8 cells, which were CD45RO-negative and positively selected for CCR7. Specimen: naive CD8+ T cells from PBMCs. All receptors come from a man between 18 and 29 years old in good health. Some clones in this sample may be carry-over from other donors' samples.

The V gene is TRBV28, the J gene TRBJ2-5; 8 positions match TRBD1. V gave up 5 bases and J gave up 7 bases; unmatched junction bases: 21. CDR1 and CDR2 (germline): MDHEN, SYDVKM. The CDR3 length is 18 residues. CDR3 sequence: CASSASPRSGGLLVTQYF. The DNA for the CDR3 is TGTGCCAGCAGTGCATCCCCACGTTCAGGGGGCCTCCTCGTGACCCAGTACTTC.

This chain uses TRBV19 with TRBJ1-1, with no clear D. The CDR3 is 15 residues long. Germline loops: CDR1 LNHDA, CDR2 SQIVND (reference sequence). Trimming pared 5 bases from V and 2 bases from J, leaving 15 bases between. The DNA for the CDR3 is TGTGCCAGTAGTCCATCCAGGCGGAGAAACACTGAAGCTTTCTTT. It specifies CASSPSRRRNTEAFF.

The genes are TRBV27 and TRBJ2-5; the D is unclear. This CDR3 region has 14 residues. The germline V and J ends were trimmed by 3 bases and 5 bases, with 13 bases remaining between them. Germline CDR1 reads MNHEY; CDR2 reads SMNVEV (reference sequence). Here the CDR3 DNA reads TGTGCCAGCAGTTTTTCCCCCGGATGGGAGACCCAGTACTTC. It translates to CASSFSPGWETQYF.

The chain combines TRBV6-5 with TRBJ2-7, with TRBD2 identical over 10 bases. Germline V gives CDR1 MNHEY, CDR2 SVGAGI. The CDR3 runs to 14 residues. V gave up 5 bases and J gave up 2 bases; unmatched junction bases: 3. CDR3 amino acids: CASSPGTSAYEQYF. The CDR3 region has the DNA TGTGCCAGCAGTCCGGGGACTAGCGCCTACGAGCAGTACTTC.

V and J are TRBV27 and TRBJ2-5; unclear D gene. The CDR3 totals 13 residues. Trimming removed 3 bases at V and 2 bases at J, with 7 bases between. Germline CDR1 and CDR2: MNHEY and SMNVEV (reference sequence). The CDR3 region has the DNA TGTGCCAGCAGTTTTGTGGATCAAGAGACCCAGTACTTC. Encoded protein: CASSFVDQETQYF.

In this sample, this clone turned up once. This chain links TRBV7-2 with TRBJ1-1; D call uncertain. Germline CDR1 reads SGHTA; CDR2 reads FQGNSA. Trimming removed 1 base from V and 0 bases from J, with 12 bases in between. CDR3 length: 16 amino acids. DNA of the CDR3: TGTGCCAGCAGCTTAGTGGACCCTTCCATGAACACTGAAGCTTTCTTT. Its protein product is CASSLVDPSMNTEAFF.

The rearrangement links TRBV5-1 to TRBJ2-7; 7 bases agree with TRBD2. This CDR3 spans 18 amino acids. After removal of 1 base from V and 2 bases from J, the junction contained 15 bases not matched to a gene. Germline V lookup: CDR1 SGHRS, CDR2 YFSETQ. CDR3 bases: TGCGCCAGCAGCTTGAGCCCGGCTAGCGGACTGAGGGCCTACGAGCAGTACTTC. This encodes CASSLSPASGLRAYEQYF.

This clone was recorded a few times. This rearrangement joins TRBV29-1 to TRBJ1-1; a possible D gene is TRBD1 (5 bases). The CDR3 covers 13 residues. The ends were cut back, 4 bases at V and 3 bases at J, with 12 bases in the middle. Looked up from germline, CDR1 is SQVTM and CDR2 is ANQGSEA. For the CDR3, the DNA is TGCAGCGTTGGAGGGGTTTGGGACACTGAAGCTTTCTTT. It is translated as CSVGGVWDTEAFF. The full variable domain, its missing parts supplied by reference TRBV29-1 and TRBJ1-1, is SAVISQKPSRDICQRGTSLTIQCQVDSQVTMMFWYRQQPGQSLTLIATANQGSEATYESGFVIDKFPISRPNLTFSTLTVSNMSPEDSSIYLCSVGGVWDTEAFFGQGTRLTVV.